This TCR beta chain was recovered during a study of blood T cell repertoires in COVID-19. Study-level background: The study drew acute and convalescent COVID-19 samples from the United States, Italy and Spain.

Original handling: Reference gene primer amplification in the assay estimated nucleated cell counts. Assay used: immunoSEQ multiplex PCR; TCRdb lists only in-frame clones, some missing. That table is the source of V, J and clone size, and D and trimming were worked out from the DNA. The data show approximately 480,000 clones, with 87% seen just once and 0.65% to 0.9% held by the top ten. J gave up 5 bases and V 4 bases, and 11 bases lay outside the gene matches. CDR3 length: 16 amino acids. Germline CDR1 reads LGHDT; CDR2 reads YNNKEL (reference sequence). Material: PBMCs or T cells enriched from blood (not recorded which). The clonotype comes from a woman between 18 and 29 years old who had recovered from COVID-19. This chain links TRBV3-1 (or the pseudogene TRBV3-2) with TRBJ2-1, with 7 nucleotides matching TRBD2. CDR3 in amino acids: CASSPSGSGAHNEQFF. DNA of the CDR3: TGTGCCAGCAGCCCCTCCGGGAGCGGGGCCCACAATGAGCAGTTCTTC.